Sequencing of this TCR beta chain was carried out in a study of early stage breast cancer tumors (dated by TCRdb to 2017 to 2019). In terms of the full investigation: Of the roughly 15 invasive breast tumors, approximately 11 were found to be estrogen receptor-positive, progesterone receptor-positive and HER2-negative. About 65% of the 12 ER+/PR+/HER2- tumors were invasive ductal carcinomas, while the other four were invasive lobular carcinomas. On average, each sample got about 10-fold read coverage. The samples as a whole yielded approximately 2,800,000 detected templates, corresponding to nearly 1,100,000 unique clonotypes.

The study profiled bulk TCR beta-chain repertoires in matched peripheral blood, tumor and adjacent normal breast tissue taken from approximately 15 patients with early-stage breast cancer. Before surgery, roughly 5-11 mL of whole blood was collected into EDTA tubes and then processed within 2 hours. Ficoll-Paque centrifugation in SepMate-50 tubes was used to isolate peripheral blood mononuclear cells. PBMCs were cryopreserved in aliquots of roughly 2 to 4.5 million cells in roughly 90% FBS with about 10% DMSO and kept in liquid nitrogen. The Qiagen AllPrep DNA/RNA Mini kit was used to extract genomic DNA. Overall study outcomes, separate from this receptor: Tumors showed about 2.5-fold higher T cell density and higher clonality than adjacent normal breast tissue. Analysis by tumor subtype was prevented by the small cohort size. Enriched TCRB sequences shared across patients were mostly commonly generated sequences, unlikely to play an important role in the tumor microenvironment. Greater similarity was observed between blood and normal breast repertoires than between blood and tumor repertoires, and tumor was distinguished from normal in most of the 16 patients when each tissue was compared with blood. Sequencing bulk genomic DNA from unsorted cells could not capture chain pairing or functional markers like CD4, CD8 and FOXP3.

CDR1 and CDR2 are drawn from the germline V gene (reference sequence): SGHKS, YYEKEE. The V end loses 6 bases and the J end loses 0 bases, and a stretch of 10 bases separates them. From the cysteine through the phenylalanine, the CDR3 covers 13 amino acids. CDR3 DNA is the only sequence kept; it has 39 bases, read in frame from the first base. Two independent genomic DNA replicates were amplified for each sample, with about 0.5 ug used for blood and about 1.5 ug for tumor or normal breast. Following the manufacturer's instructions, the ImmunoSeq Intro kit was used to carry out TCRB sequencing on genomic DNA. Multiplex PCR ran around 29 cycles with proprietary primers and spike-in control sequences for absolute quantification. Single-end 150-bp reads were used to sequence an 87-bp fragment covering the CDR3 and the flanking V and J genes. Seven samples, each with two replicates, were multiplexed per lane of an Illumina MiSeq using version 3.0 chemistry. Per the original workflow: The vendor's proprietary pipeline processed the raw data and merged both replicates into a single result for each sample. Clonotypes were defined as productive rearrangements sharing the V-gene family, CDR3 amino acid sequence and J-gene segment. To compute clonality, the normalized Shannon entropy (Pielou evenness) of TCRB abundances was subtracted from 1. To estimate T cell density, the total number of templates was divided by the number of input cells, which was inferred from the amount of DNA input. Recon was used with default parameters to estimate total repertoire diversity and clonality. Tumor-enriched clonotypes were defined as having over 0.1% abundance in tumor and at least 32-fold higher abundance than in normal breast. TCRdb holds this immuneACCESS table with in-frame rearrangements only. Some clones are missing; in checked studies, unresolved V genes explain under half, and the rest has no known cause. V and J calls and clone size are those listed in that table; D and trimming were worked out from the DNA. Counted in this sample were about 46,000 clones; approximately 78% of them appeared once. The ten largest account for around 3.6% of the sample.

With regard to this clone: Its antigen has not been determined. Base qualities are missing; no much larger clone stands one base away.

This receptor was identified in a person in their 40s with breast cancer. Sequences were obtained from blood. The sequence joins TRBV5-5 to TRBJ2-7; the D segment cannot be called with confidence. The DNA reads TGTGCCAGCAACCTGGTGGGCTCCTACGAGCAGTACTTC. Its translation reads: CASNLVGSYEQYF.